The next 26 T cell receptor beta chains were all read from a single sample in a study of blood T cell repertoires in COVID-19. This table comes from immunoSEQ multiplex PCR, and its TCRdb copy is limited to in-frame clones, with some not included. The sample yields more than 90,000 clones, approximately 86% seen once. The sequenced sample was peripheral blood. These receptors originate from a man in his forties with acute or convalescent COVID-19.

The V call is TRBV5-6, the J call TRBJ1-6, with D possibly matching TRBD1 (5 bases). Between the trimmed V and J ends, which lost 0 bases and 7 bases, there was a span of 17 bases. This CDR3 spans 17 amino acids. The V gene's germline CDR1 is SGHDT and CDR2 YYEEEE. In DNA, the CDR3 is TGTGCCAGCAGCTTGGTCGTTTCCCAGGGAAGGAATTCACCCCTCCACTTT. Translation: CASSLVVSQGRNSPLHF.

This clone was recorded once. V usage is TRBV19 and J usage is TRBJ1-4, with a tentative D call TRBD1 (5 bases). There are 13 residues in the CDR3. V was pared by 5 bases and J by 5 bases, with 9 bases between. Germline lookup yields CDR1 LNHDA and CDR2 SQIVND (reference sequence). The CDR3 nucleotides are TGTGCCAGTAGTTCCCGACAGAATGAAAAACTGTTTTTT. The encoded protein is CASSSRQNEKLFF.

This chain links TRBV6-1 with TRBJ2-1; D is perhaps TRBD2 (5 bases). The CDR3 runs to 16 residues. The ends were cut back, 2 bases at V and 1 base at J, with 12 bases in the middle. Germline V gene sequence: CDR1 MNHNS, CDR2 SASEGT. CDR3 protein: CASSELGRLSYNEQFF. The CDR3 DNA reads as TGTGCCAGCAGTGAACTGGGGAGACTGTCCTACAATGAGCAGTTCTTC.

This sequence joins TRBV7-2 and TRBJ2-1; TRBD1 matches at 9 bases. Trimming removed 1 base from V and 9 bases from J; junction bases left unmatched: 4. The CDR3 totals 14 residues. Germline CDR1 SGHTA, CDR2 FQGNSA. The CDR3 loop reads CASSLVQGAFEQFF. CDR3 DNA sequence: TGTGCCAGCAGCTTAGTACAGGGGGCATTTGAGCAGTTCTTC.

This chain connects TRBV29-1 to TRBJ2-3; 9 positions agree with TRBD1. The CDR3 runs to 15 residues. The ends lost 5 bases at V and 4 bases at J; junction bases unmatched: 10. Germline CDR1 reads SQVTM; CDR2 reads ANQGSEA. CDR3 DNA: TGCAGCGTTTATCGTCGGACAGGGGCGGCAGATACGCAGTATTTT. It specifies CSVYRRTGAADTQYF.

The chain links TRBV19 to TRBJ1-6, with D perhaps matching TRBD1 (5 bases). This CDR3 is 16 amino acids long. Germline-derived CDR1 and CDR2 are LNHDA and SQIVND (reference sequence). Trimming left V 3 bases short and J 8 bases short, with 17 bases between. The CDR3 coding sequence is TGTGCCAGTAGTATGGGGTGGCAGGGTGAAGATTCACCCCTCCACTTT. Residues: CASSMGWQGEDSPLHF.

V and J are TRBV5-1 and TRBJ1-5; 9 bases map to TRBD1. The CDR3 extends over 15 amino acids. The germline V gene encodes CDR1 SGHRS and CDR2 YFSETQ. V shed 3 bases and J 3 bases; nucleotides not matched to a gene: 4. The CDR3 region is CASSYGTGYNQPQHF. The CDR3 DNA is TGCGCCAGCAGCTACGGGACAGGGTACAATCAGCCCCAGCATTTT.

This chain joins TRBV30 and TRBJ2-1; TRBD2 matches 12 bases. V lost 5 bases to trimming and J lost 9 bases; unmatched junction nucleotides: 8. This CDR3 comprises 14 residues. The germline CDR1 and CDR2 sequences are GTSNPN and SVGIG (reference sequence). CDR3 in amino acids: CAWATSGGLSEQFF. The CDR3 nucleotides are TGTGCCTGGGCGACTAGCGGGGGTTTAAGTGAGCAGTTCTTC. Filled out from reference TRBV30 and TRBJ2-1, the complete variable domain reads SQTIHQWPATLVQPVGSPLSLECTVEGTSNPNLYWYRQAAGRGLQLLFYSVGIGQISSEVPQNLSASRPQDRQFILSSKKLLLSDSGFYLCAWATSGGLSEQFFGPGTRLTVL.

This chain uses TRBV18 with TRBJ2-7; 7 nucleotides match TRBD2. CDR3 length: 12 residues. The V and J ends lost 3 bases and 9 bases, in that order; junction bases with no gene match: 5. Per the germline V gene, CDR1 is KGHSH and CDR2 is LQKENI. The CDR3 DNA sequence: TGTGCCAGCTCACCCGGGGAGGGCGGGCAGTACTTC. This sequence encodes CASSPGEGGQYF.

The chain uses TRBV9 and TRBJ2-4, with a weak D call TRBD1 (7 bases). The V end was cut by 4 bases, the J end by 8 bases, with 19 bases between. In germline, CDR1 is SGDLS, CDR2 YYNGEE. This CDR3 comprises 15 residues. The CDR3 nucleotides are TGTGCCAGCAGCTACGGGACAGCGCCGGGGGACATTCAGTACTTC. It translates to CASSYGTAPGDIQYF. The entire variable domain, with the rest obtained from reference TRBV9 and TRBJ2-4, is as follows: DSGVTQTPKHLITATGQRVTLRCSPRSGDLSVYWYQQSLDQGLQFLIQYYNGEERAKGNILERFSAQQFPDLHSELNLSSLELGDSALYFCASSYGTAPGDIQYFGAGTRLSVL.

The chain has TRBV3-1 (or the pseudogene TRBV3-2) and TRBJ2-5, with 7 bases that match TRBD2. The ends lost 3 bases at V and 5 bases at J; junction bases unmatched: 9. The V gene's germline CDR1 is LGHDT and CDR2 YNNKEL (reference sequence). The CDR3 consists of 15 residues. CDR3 amino acids: CASSHPAGVGETQYF. The CDR3 DNA reads as TGTGCCAGCAGCCACCCTGCGGGAGTGGGGGAGACCCAGTACTTC.

The genes are TRBV11-3 and TRBJ2-2; no definite D call. V lost 5 bases and J lost 4, with 8 bases in between. There are 13 residues in the CDR3. Per the germline V gene, CDR1 is SGHNT and CDR2 is YENEEA. For the CDR3, the DNA is TGTGCCAGCAGCCCCCAATCCACCGGGGAGCTGTTTTTT. Encoded protein: CASSPQSTGELFF.

The gene calls are TRBV19 and TRBJ2-6; no clear D gene. Germline V gene data show CDR1 as LNHDA and CDR2 as SQIVND (reference sequence). The CDR3 runs to 16 residues. Deletions cut 3 bases from V and 0 bases from J, with 9 bases between. As DNA, the CDR3 is TGTGCCAGTAGTATCGTCCCGGGCTCTGGGGCCAACGTCCTGACTTTC. It specifies CASSIVPGSGANVLTF.

This chain links TRBV6-4 with TRBJ2-1, with D possibly TRBD1 on 5 matching bases. Germline V gives CDR1 MRHNA, CDR2 SNTAGT. The CDR3 is 15 amino acids. V gave up 7 bases and J gave up 9 bases, with 22 bases separating them. The CDR3 sequence is CASNAGSPTWGEQFF. In DNA, the CDR3 is TGTGCCAGCAATGCAGGGTCACCCACATGGGGTGAGCAGTTCTTC.

The gene calls are TRBV6-5 and TRBJ1-2; D may be TRBD1 (5 bases). CDR1 is MNHEY and CDR2 is SVGAGI in the germline V gene. This CDR3 is 12 amino acids long. The ends were cut back, 6 bases at V and 2 bases at J, with 7 bases in the middle. The CDR3 spells CASRPGNYGYTF. The CDR3 DNA sequence: TGTGCCAGCAGGCCAGGGAACTATGGCTACACCTTC.

This clone was found once. This rearrangement joins TRBV27 to TRBJ2-3, with 7 bases aligning to TRBD1. V lost 1 base, J lost 0 bases, and 25 bases stayed unmatched. Germline values: CDR1 MNHEY, CDR2 SMNVEV (reference sequence). The CDR3 is made up of 23 amino acids. Here the CDR3 reads CASSLLGGRDRLLSYASTDTQYF. The CDR3 coding sequence is TGTGCCAGCAGTTTATTGGGCGGCAGGGACAGACTACTAAGTTATGCTAGCACAGATACGCAGTATTTT.

This clone was recorded only once. The genes are TRBV7-9 and TRBJ2-7, with D tentatively TRBD1 (6 bases). V dropped 5 bases and J dropped 2 bases, with 19 bases sitting between them. Germline V CDR1 and CDR2: SEHNR, FQNEAQ (reference sequence). The CDR3 consists of 16 residues. CDR3 protein: CASSHGSSDSPYEQYF. CDR3 nucleotides: TGTGCCAGCAGCCATGGATCCTCGGACAGTCCCTACGAGCAGTACTTC.

The chain links TRBV19 to TRBJ2-5, with a tentative D call TRBD1 (6 bases). The CDR3 has 15 amino acids. Germline lookup yields CDR1 LNHDA and CDR2 SQIVND (reference sequence). Trimming stripped 3 bases from V and 2 bases from J, with 13 bases between. The CDR3: CASSIVTGSQETQYF. CDR3 coding DNA: TGTGCCAGTAGTATCGTGACAGGTTCTCAAGAGACCCAGTACTTC.

The V call is TRBV11-2, the J call TRBJ1-1; TRBD1 aligns across 10 bases. The CDR3 covers 14 residues. With 5 bases clipped from V and 7 bases from J, the junction kept 7 bases outside the gene matches. Germline CDR1 is SGHAT and CDR2 is FQNNGV. The CDR3 reads CASSALTGGGEAFF. The CDR3 DNA sequence: TGTGCCAGCAGCGCGCTGACAGGGGGCGGTGAAGCTTTCTTT.

The rearrangement links TRBV11-2 to TRBJ2-7; D is perhaps TRBD1 (6 bases). V gave up 5 bases and J gave up 3 bases, with 14 bases separating them. Germline V lookup: CDR1 SGHAT, CDR2 FQNNGV. This CDR3 is 14 amino acids long. CDR3 residues: CASSLPTGNYEQYF. CDR3 nucleotide sequence: TGTGCCAGCAGCCTCCCCACAGGGAACTACGAGCAGTACTTC.

CDR3: CASRPGQSDSPLHF. The CDR3 nucleotides are TGTGCCAGCAGACCGGGACAATCAGATTCACCCCTCCACTTT. This chain links TRBV6-6 with TRBJ1-6; maybe TRBD1 (6 bases). This CDR3 has 14 residues. Germline-derived CDR1 and CDR2 are MNHNY and SVGAGI (reference sequence). Trimming pared 6 bases from V and 8 bases from J, leaving 14 bases between.

The gene calls are TRBV10-3 and TRBJ2-2; TRBD2 might be the D (5 bases). The V end was cut by 8 bases, the J end by 4 bases, with 11 bases between. CDR1 and CDR2 from the germline V gene are ENHRY and SYGVKD. CDR3 length: 13 amino acids. CDR3 loop: CAISASSTGELFF. In DNA form, the CDR3 reads TGTGCCATCTCAGCTAGCTCCACCGGGGAGCTGTTTTTT.

V usage is TRBV5-4 and J usage is TRBJ2-3; TRBD2 matches at 13 bases. Germline lookup yields CDR1 SGHNT and CDR2 YYREEE (reference sequence). V lost 4 bases and J lost 6; bases outside the gene matches: 8. The CDR3 sequence is 16 residues long. The chain's CDR3 is CASSPRGLAGRDTQYF. As DNA, the CDR3 is TGTGCCAGCAGCCCCAGGGGACTAGCGGGACGGGATACGCAGTATTTT.

This sequence joins TRBV27 and TRBJ2-6, with no clear D. This CDR3 is built from 17 residues. V shed 5 bases and J shed 0 bases, with 14 bases lying between them. The germline gives CDR1 MNHEY, CDR2 SMNVEV (reference sequence). The CDR3 DNA sequence: TGTGCCAGCAGTCTCTTCCTAATAGACTCTGGGGCCAACGTCCTGACTTTC. Translating gives CASSLFLIDSGANVLTF. Combining the CDR3 with reference TRBV27 and TRBJ2-6 gives the whole variable domain EAQVTQNPRYLITVTGKKLTVTCSQNMNHEYMSWYRQDPGLGLRQIYYSMNVEVTDKGDVPEGYKVSRKEKRNFPLILESPSPNQTSLYFCASSLFLIDSGANVLTFGAGSRLTVL.

Written as DNA, the CDR3 is TGTGCCAGCAGCCCGGACAGGGGGACCCTCACCGGGGAGCTGTTTTTT. As protein: CASSPDRGTLTGELFF. J is TRBJ2-2 and V is TRBV14, with TRBD1 matching 10 bases. The trim removed 4 bases at V and 4 bases at J, leaving 6 bases unmatched. The CDR3 spans 16 residues. Germline V CDR1 and CDR2: SGHDN, FVKESK.

CDR3 protein: CASSLKGALTEAFF. The CDR3 nucleotides are TGTGCCAGCAGCTTGAAAGGGGCGCTGACTGAAGCTTTCTTT. The chain employs TRBV7-8 and TRBJ1-1, with a weak D call TRBD1 (5 bases). V dropped 3 bases and J dropped 5 bases, with 13 bases sitting between them. Germline CDR1 SGHVS, CDR2 FQNEAQ. The CDR3 covers 14 residues.